This entry lists 21 T cell receptor beta chains sequenced from one sample in a study of shared T cell receptors in the human thymus. Sequencing was performed with immunoSEQ multiplex PCR; in TCRdb, only in-frame clones are kept and a portion is missing. The sample consists of 600,000 to 900,000 clones, approximately 83% of them appearing once. These data are also associated with another study on human thymus T cells.

Sequenced material: thymocytes. The receptors were sampled from a girl under three years old with a congenital heart defect.

The chain links TRBV27 to TRBJ2-7, with TRBD1 identical over 10 bases. The CDR3 loop spans 15 amino acids. Per the germline V gene, CDR1 is MNHEY and CDR2 is SMNVEV (reference sequence). Trimming at V came to 8 bases and at J to 5 bases, leaving 12 bases not matched to a gene. CDR3: CASALWDRGFHEQYF. The CDR3 nucleotides are TGTGCCAGCGCCTTATGGGACAGGGGTTTCCACGAGCAGTACTTC.

This clone was seen only a few times. This sequence joins TRBV14 and TRBJ1-4; the match to TRBD1 covers 7 bases. CDR3 length: 17 amino acids. Germline CDR1 and CDR2: SGHDN and FVKESK. V shed 5 bases, J shed 3 bases, and the junction held 12 bases outside the gene matches. This chain's CDR3 is CASSGDSDVFPNEKLFF. CDR3 nucleotides: TGTGCCAGCAGCGGGGACAGTGATGTCTTCCCTAATGAAAAACTGTTTTTT.

The chain carries TRBV18 and TRBJ2-1; TRBD1 aligns across 7 bases. Looked up from germline, CDR1 is KGHSH and CDR2 is LQKENI. V shed 1 base and J 8 bases; nucleotides not matched to a gene: 11. This CDR3 contains 16 residues. The CDR3 DNA sequence: TGTGCCAGCTCACCACATAAGAGGGGGCGAGGCGATGAGCAGTTCTTC. This codes for CASSPHKRGRGDEQFF.

Regarding this clone: A junction boundary mismatches the germline segment, possibly from a read error. The chain has TRBV25-1 and TRBJ2-5, with 13 bases matching TRBD2. Germline V gene data show CDR1 as MGHDK and CDR2 as SYGVNS. The CDR3 spans 17 residues. The CDR3 sequence: CASSGTSGGLGQETQHF. CDR3 DNA sequence: TGTGCCAGCAGTGGGACTAGCGGGGGACTGGGACAAGAGACCCAGCACTTC.

This rearrangement joins TRBV28 to TRBJ1-2; a possible D gene is TRBD1 (6 bases). Trimming pared 6 bases from V and 6 bases from J, leaving 23 bases between. This CDR3 has 16 residues. Germline V gives CDR1 MDHEN, CDR2 SYDVKM. The CDR3 coding sequence is TGTGCCAGCAGGGCGGGGGCCTCCGCCATAGAGCATGGCTACACCTTC. Protein: CASRAGASAIEHGYTF.

The chain uses TRBV5-1 and TRBJ2-3, with D tentatively TRBD1 (5 bases). The CDR3 spans 17 residues. V lost 0 bases to trimming and J lost 1 base, with 15 bases between them. Germline V lookup: CDR1 SGHRS, CDR2 YFSETQ. CDR3 region: CASSLETSRDCTDTQYF. As DNA, the CDR3 is TGCGCCAGCAGCTTGGAAACTTCCAGGGATTGCACAGATACGCAGTATTTT.

Remarks on this clone: The sample carries other DNA sequences with the same CDR3. The gene calls are TRBV18 and TRBJ1-6; D is unresolved. This CDR3 is built from 14 residues. Germline values: CDR1 KGHSH, CDR2 LQKENI. Trimming cost V 2 bases and J 6 bases, with 8 bases left between them. CDR3 in amino acids: CASSPEPINSPLHF. The CDR3, as DNA: TGTGCCAGCTCACCAGAGCCCATTAATTCACCCCTCCACTTT.

This chain connects TRBV29-1 to TRBJ2-6; no definite D call. This CDR3 is built from 17 residues. V gave up 7 bases and J gave up 0 bases, with 19 bases separating them. Germline V gene sequence: CDR1 SQVTM, CDR2 ANQGSEA. Written as DNA, the CDR3 is TGCAGCGACCAGGTCTTGCCCCCCCTCTCTGGGGCCAACGTCCTGACTTTC. Translating gives CSDQVLPPLSGANVLTF.

The V and J genes are TRBV5-4 and TRBJ1-2; a possible D gene is TRBD1 (6 bases). Germline V lookup: CDR1 SGHNT, CDR2 YYREEE (reference sequence). There are 17 residues in the CDR3. V was cut by 4 bases and J by 0 bases, with 19 bases left in between. The CDR3 DNA reads TGTGCCAGCAGCCCACCCCGACAAGGGGGTCCTAACTATGGCTACACCTTC. It codes for CASSPPRQGGPNYGYTF.

This clone was found a few times. The gene calls are TRBV5-6 and TRBJ1-1; D might be TRBD1 (5 bases). Germline V gives CDR1 SGHDT, CDR2 YYEEEE. The V and J ends lost 1 base and 4 bases respectively, with 14 bases between them. This CDR3 is built from 15 residues. CDR3 coding DNA: TGTGCCAGCAGCTTGAGGGAGGGGCGACGCACTGAAGCTTTCTTT. This sequence encodes CASSLREGRRTEAFF.

This chain uses TRBV25-1 with TRBJ2-3; the D is unclear. The V and J ends lost 6 bases and 6 bases respectively, with 7 bases between them. This CDR3 contains 11 residues. Germline CDR1 MGHDK, CDR2 SYGVNS. This CDR3 is CASRRKDTQYF. The DNA for the CDR3 is TGTGCCAGCAGGCGGAAGGATACGCAGTATTTT.

This clone was seen a single time. The chain is built from TRBV11-2 and TRBJ1-1, with no clear D. The CDR3 contains 14 residues. Germline V lookup: CDR1 SGHAT, CDR2 FQNNGV. Trimming left V 1 base short and J 0 bases short, with 6 bases between. The CDR3 DNA reads TGTGCCAGCAGCTTAGTCCCTATGAACACTGAAGCTTTCTTT. Its protein is CASSLVPMNTEAFF.

This chain links TRBV6-1 with TRBJ2-1; 9 bases align to TRBD1. This CDR3 region has 13 residues. V dropped 10 bases and J dropped 5; count of bases not matched to a gene: 6. The germline V gene has CDR1 MNHNS and CDR2 SASEGT. The CDR3 nucleotides are TGTGCCACCGGACAGGGGCTTCACAATGAGCAGTTCTTC. This gives the protein CATGQGLHNEQFF.

This chain uses TRBV27 with TRBJ2-2, with TRBD1 matching over 7 bases. Per the germline V gene, CDR1 is MNHEY and CDR2 is SMNVEV (reference sequence). This CDR3 is 15 amino acids long. The V gene end was trimmed by 5 bases and the J gene end by 4 bases; junction bases not matched to a gene: 7. This CDR3 is CASSGQDWSTGELFF. CDR3 coding DNA: TGTGCCAGCAGTGGACAGGACTGGTCCACCGGGGAGCTGTTTTTT.

This clone was picked up one time. The chain links TRBV18 to TRBJ1-1; no clear D. This CDR3 region has 14 residues. Germline-derived CDR1 and CDR2 are KGHSH and LQKENI. Trimming removed 6 bases at V and 3 bases at J, with 14 bases between. The CDR3 sequence: CASSPPTGDTEAFF. As DNA, the CDR3 is TGTGCCAGCTCCCCTCCGACCGGAGACACTGAAGCTTTCTTT. The whole variable domain, remainder taken from reference TRBV18 and TRBJ1-1, is NAGVMQNPRHLVRRRGQEARLRCSPMKGHSHVYWYRQLPEEGLKFMVYLQKENIIDESGMPKERFSAEFPKEGPSILRIQQVVRGDSAAYFCASSPPTGDTEAFFGQGTRLTVV.

The chain recombines TRBV7-9 with TRBJ2-1, with D possibly being TRBD2 (6 bases). V shed 0 bases and J shed 6 bases, with 24 bases lying between them. CDR1 and CDR2 (germline): SEHNR, FQNEAQ (reference sequence). The CDR3 spans 19 residues. The CDR3 is CASSLALRRGFRPSNEQFF. In DNA form, the CDR3 reads TGTGCCAGCAGCTTAGCGCTTAGGAGGGGCTTCAGACCCTCCAATGAGCAGTTCTTC.

V usage is TRBV11-2 and J usage is TRBJ2-7; TRBD2 might be the D (5 bases). The V gene's germline CDR1 is SGHAT and CDR2 FQNNGV. Between the trimmed V and J ends, which lost 5 bases and 3 bases, there was a span of 14 bases. This CDR3 has 14 amino acids. The chain's CDR3 is CASSPEAGLYEQYF. CDR3 DNA sequence: TGTGCCAGCAGCCCAGAGGCCGGACTCTACGAGCAGTACTTC.

This chain links TRBV25-1 with TRBJ2-1; a possible D gene is TRBD1 (6 bases). This CDR3 comprises 13 residues. Trimming removed 7 bases from V and 5 bases from J, with 12 bases in between. CDR1 and CDR2 (germline): MGHDK, SYGVNS. The CDR3, as DNA: TGTGCCAGCATTTCGGACAGTAACAATGAGCAGTTCTTC. Translated, it gives CASISDSNNEQFF.

This clone was observed a handful of times. V and J are TRBV10-3 and TRBJ1-2; TRBD1 is a possible D gene (6 bases). With 6 bases removed from V and 5 bases from J, the gap between germline ends came to 16 bases. This CDR3 is 14 amino acids long. The germline V gene encodes CDR1 ENHRY and CDR2 SYGVKD. The DNA for the CDR3 is TGTGCCATCAGCGGTGAGGACAGAGATTATGGCTACACCTTC. Protein sequence: CAISGEDRDYGYTF.

The chain uses TRBV29-1 and TRBJ2-1; the match to TRBD2 covers 11 bases. Per germline, CDR1 SQVTM and CDR2 ANQGSEA. V trimming: 4 bases; J trimming: 10 bases; junction bases outside the gene matches: 15. The CDR3 contains 16 residues. DNA for the CDR3: TGCAGCGTTGTGATTGGGGGGACTAGCGGCACCCCCGAGCAGTTCTTC. This codes for CSVVIGGTSGTPEQFF.

Concerning this clone itself: This specimen includes other DNA sequences encoding the same CDR3. This sequence joins TRBV5-6 and TRBJ1-5; D remains ambiguous. This CDR3 region has 15 residues. Trimming took 1 base from V and 0 from J, leaving 8 bases between them. Germline V gives CDR1 SGHDT, CDR2 YYEEEE. The CDR3 DNA reads TGTGCCAGCAGCTTGTTCAGTTATAGCAATCAGCCCCAGCATTTT. It specifies CASSLFSYSNQPQHF. The whole variable domain, remainder taken from reference TRBV5-6 and TRBJ1-5, is DAGVTQSPTHLIKTRGQQVTLRCSPKSGHDTVSWYQQALGQGPQFIFQYYEEEERQRGNFPDRFSGHQFPNYSSELNVNALLLGDSALYLCASSLFSYSNQPQHFGDGTRLSIL.